Detailed here is one T cell receptor (beta chain). Its specific antigen is unknown. The sample holds no much larger clone one base away, and base qualities are not on file. The data stem from a study of CD8+ T cells in alopecia areata listed by TCRdb under 2018. At the level of the whole study: Treated patients were enrolled in an open-label pilot trial of oral tofacitinib, 5 to 10 mg twice daily, for moderate-to-severe alopecia areata. Patients received tofacitinib for 6 to 18 months and were then followed off drug for 6 months to check for delayed response and recurrence. High-throughput TCRbeta sequencing was used to examine T cell clonal expansion in alopecia areata in both the C3H/HeJ mouse model and human patients. Human TCRbeta sequencing covered scalp tissue and sorted CD4+ and CD8+ peripheral blood T cells from patchy and totalis/universalis alopecia areata patients and healthy controls. Biopsies were taken from tofacitinib-treated patients at baseline and again at 4 and 24 weeks into treatment, and several of those patients also had a later scalp biopsy. Scalp clonality was compared among normal scalp (n=4), patchy alopecia areata scalp (n=8), and alopecia totalis/universalis scalp (n=8). The RNA source kit depended on sample type: the PAXgene miRNA kit for fixed scalp, the miRNeasy kit for PBMCs, and the RNeasy kit for mouse skin. Amplification of TCRbeta CDR3 regions was done by immunoSEQ multiplex PCR using 35 Vbeta forward primers and 13 Jbeta reverse primers.

What the authors observed across the whole study: Unlike mouse skin, where gammadelta T cells dominate, normal human skin contains resident alphabeta T cells that get sequenced too, which complicates analysis of the scalp TCR repertoire. Lesional scalp, especially in alopecia totalis/universalis, showed higher clonality and more expanded CD8+ clones than normal scalp, suggesting antigenic drive. Shared TCR sequences between patients were less evident than in mice, which may be partly attributable to HLA diversity in the patient population.

Libraries were prepared through the immunoSEQ multiplex PCR assay. For TCR sequencing, RNA was extracted from every sample and reverse transcribed into cDNA to serve as template. First-strand cDNA was synthesized with SuperScript III using a 2:1 mix of oligo-dT and random hexamers. A synthetic immune receptor repertoire was used to measure amplification bias, and any remaining bias was corrected computationally. Turning to the authors' computational methods: After raw reads were preprocessed to remove errors, the CDR3 was defined following IMGT conventions as running from the conserved cysteine to phenylalanine. Clonality was computed by normalizing Shannon entropy by log2 of the number of productive unique TCRs and subtracting the result from 1. Whether scalp clones were CD4 or CD8 was inferred by matching scalp TCRbeta sequences against CD4 and CD8 repertoires sorted from blood. TCRdb's version of the immuneACCESS table is confined to in-frame rearrangements and falls short of the full clone set. An unresolved V gene accounts for under half of the shortfall where checked; the remainder is of unknown origin. That table furnishes V, J and clone size, whereas the DNA furnished D and trimming. The table for this sample lists roughly 250,000 clones; around 67% of them were counted only once. Of the sample, 0.95% to 1.5% is held by the ten largest clones.

There are 16 amino acids in the CDR3, from cysteine to phenylalanine inclusive. Just CDR3 DNA is preserved here, 48 bases in frame from base 1. The germline V gene specifies SNHLY as CDR1 and FYNNEI as CDR2. V has 6 bases trimmed and J has 1 base trimmed; junction bases matching no gene number 7. According to the study, the label for this sample's time point signals: baseline before oral tofacitinib. Lesional scalp punch biopsies and peripheral blood were collected from alopecia areata patients. PBMCs were separated by density centrifugation and stained for CD3, CD4 and CD8, after which CD4+ and CD8+ T cells were sorted on a FACSAria.

This chain is built from TRBV2 and TRBJ2-5; the junction holds 11 bases that match TRBD2. The source material was CD4+ T cells sorted from blood, sampled at week 0. The TCR was taken from a human donor with alopecia areata. The CDR3 amino acid sequence is: CASRALAGGSQETQYF. The sequence in DNA is TGTGCCAGCAGGGCCCTAGCGGGGGGCTCCCAAGAGACCCAGTACTTC. The variable domain in full, with residues beyond the CDR3 obtained from the reference TRBV2 and TRBJ2-5 genes, is EPEVTQTPSHQVTQMGQEVILRCVPISNHLYFYWYRQILGQKVEFLVSFYNNEISEKSEIFDDQFSVERPDGSNFTLKIRSTKLEDSAMYFCASRALAGGSQETQYFGPGTRLLVL.